This entry concerns a single T cell receptor beta chain. Generated by immunoSEQ multiplex PCR, the TCRdb table keeps only in-frame clones and is missing some. Here the sample spans more than 25,000 clones, roughly three quarters being singletons. This record belongs to a study of neoadjuvant nivolumab and ipilimumab in lung cancer. Unmatched junction bases numbered 3, after V lost 1 base and J lost 1 base. The germline gives CDR1 WNHNN, CDR2 SYGVQD (reference sequence). The CDR3 length is 16 residues. The rearrangement links TRBV10-1 to TRBJ2-3, with TRBD2 matching over 9 bases. The sequences come from tumor tissue, collected after neoadjuvant nivolumab, alone or with ipilimumab, at or shortly before surgery. The sequence came from an adult with non-small cell lung cancer. The CDR3 DNA is TGCGCCAGCAGTGAGTTAAGGACTAGCGGCACAGATACGCAGTATTTT. It encodes CASSELRTSGTDTQYF.